This T cell receptor beta chain originates from a study of blood T cell repertoires in COVID-19 (dated by TCRdb to the early 2020s). As for the study more broadly: Collaborator samples came from the United States, Italy and Spain and covered acute and convalescent phases of COVID-19. The prospective study material was composed of cDNA or gDNA derived from T cells, B-cell-depleted T cells, or PBMCs. Deeply sampled blood TCRbeta repertoires from subjects exposed to, actively infected with, or recovered from COVID-19 were included in the dataset. The repertoires were made available in a free public database intended to serve as a resource for research on the immune response to SARS-CoV-2. Samples were obtained from the ongoing ImmuneRACE study (first 160 participants) and from roughly 1,300 subjects provided by 6 global collaborators. Nearly every sample came with metadata listing a de-identified subject ID, COVID-19 status, age in years and sex. HLA class I and class II types, where available, came from metadata supplied by the sample provider rather than from assay-based typing. Here is what the overall study found, with its caveats: The amount of clinical and demographic metadata varied by source and participant and was provided uncurated.

V trim: 1 base; J trim: 2 bases; unmatched bases: 12. Reading from cysteine to phenylalanine, the CDR3 counts 18 amino acids. The DNA shown is the 54-base CDR3, in frame from base 1. From a lookup of the germline V gene (reference sequence), CDR1 and CDR2 are LGHDT and YNNKEL. TCRbeta CDR3 regions were amplified from genomic DNA by means of the immunoSEQ Assay, a bias-controlled multiplex PCR. Concerning the study's data processing: The number of nucleated cells in each sample was estimated from the amplification of reference gene primers within the assay. To quantify the absolute abundance of each unique TCRbeta CDR3 rearrangement, sequence reads were collapsed and filtered. For each sample, productive Simpson clonality was calculated as the square root of Simpson's diversity index across productive rearrangements. TCRdb stores this immuneACCESS table with in-frame sequences only. Part of the clones is absent; in the studies checked, under half of the shortfall reflects unresolved V genes, and no reason is known for the rest. Clone size and the V and J calls come from that table; the DNA yielded D and trimming. The sample has approximately 200,000 clones on record, around 82% of them singletons. Together, the top ten hold 3% to 3.5% of the sample.

Samples from volunteer blood donors who had recovered from COVID-19 were contributed by a second Seattle source. Whole blood was collected in K2EDTA tubes by collaborating institutions according to the institutions' own protocols. For TCRbeta analysis, collaborator samples were shipped as frozen whole blood, as isolated PBMCs, or as DNA extracted from either sample type. Notes on this clone: Its antigen remains unidentified. No qualities accompany the bases; no much larger clone lies one base away.

The chain is made from TRBV3-1 (or the pseudogene TRBV3-2) and TRBJ1-2; 8 middle bases align to TRBD1. The clonotype comes from a woman aged 25 to 39 who had recovered from COVID-19. The sequenced sample consisted of peripheral blood. The CDR3 region has the sequence CASSQAGGDSSGNYGYTF. DNA sequence: TGTGCCAGCAGCCAAGCAGGGGGCGATTCTTCAGGGAACTATGGCTACACCTTC.